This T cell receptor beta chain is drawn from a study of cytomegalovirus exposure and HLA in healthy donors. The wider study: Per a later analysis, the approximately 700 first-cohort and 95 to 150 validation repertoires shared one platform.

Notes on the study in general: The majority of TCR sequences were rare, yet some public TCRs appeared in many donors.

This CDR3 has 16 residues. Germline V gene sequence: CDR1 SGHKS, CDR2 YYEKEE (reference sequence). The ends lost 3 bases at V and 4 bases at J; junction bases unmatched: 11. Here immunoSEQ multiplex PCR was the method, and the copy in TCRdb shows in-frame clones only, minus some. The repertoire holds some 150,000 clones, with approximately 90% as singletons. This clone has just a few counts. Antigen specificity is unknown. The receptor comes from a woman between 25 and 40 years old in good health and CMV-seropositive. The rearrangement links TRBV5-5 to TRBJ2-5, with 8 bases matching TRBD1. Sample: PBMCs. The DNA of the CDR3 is TGTGCCAGCAGCTCCCAGGGGGCGAATGGTGTAGAGACCCAGTACTTC. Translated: CASSSQGANGVETQYF. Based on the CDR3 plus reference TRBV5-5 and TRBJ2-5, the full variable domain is DAGVTQSPTHLIKTRGQQVTLRCSPISGHKSVSWYQQVLGQGPQFIFQYYEKEERGRGNFPDRFSARQFPNYSSELNVNALLLGDSALYLCASSSQGANGVETQYFGPGTRLLVL.